The clone carrying this T cell receptor beta chain is medium-sized within its sample. CT and PET/CT showed node-negative disease in all patients, who had no prior chemotherapy, radiotherapy or other malignancies. This sample was included in a study of prognosis after radiotherapy for stage I lung cancer. Overall study context: Every patient with non-small cell lung cancer was judged medically inoperable. SBRT was given in 3 to 5 fractions at a biologically effective dose of at least 100 Gy as radiotherapy.

The germline V gene encodes CDR1 SGHTA and CDR2 FQGTGA. V was pared by 2 bases and J by 0 bases, with 12 bases between. The CDR3 contains 16 residues. Starting from genomic DNA, TCR beta CDR3 was amplified through two-round multiplex PCR. Amplification during the initial PCR round employed primers specific to each TRBV and TRBJ gene. TCRdb reprocessed the multiplex PCR reads with MiXCR, giving one entry per CDR3 protein. The sample lists some 15,000 distinct CDR3 sequences, 25% to 35% occurring once. The chain carries TRBV7-3 and TRBJ2-3; D might be TRBD1 (6 bases). The sequencing used PBMCs, collected before or after stereotactic body radiation therapy (not recorded which). The TCR was taken from a donor aged 50 or older with non-small cell lung cancer. CDR3 sequence reads: CASSLGGQGSTDTQYF. DNA for the CDR3: TGTGCCAGCAGCTTAGGGGGCCAGGGTAGCACAGATACGCAGTATTTT.